This T cell receptor (beta chain) was identified during a study of T cell changes during pregnancy in multiple sclerosis. Germline assignment: CDR1 LGHNA and CDR2 YNFKEQ. J lost 6 bases, V lost 1 base, and 3 bases had no gene match. This CDR3 region has 14 residues. Profiling relied on immunoSEQ multiplex PCR, and the TCRdb table lists in-frame clones only, not all of them. The repertoire holds around 100,000 clones, with about 93% as singletons. Sequencing was performed on peripheral blood, taken in the third trimester of pregnancy. This clonotype was sampled from a female donor with multiple sclerosis, enrolled in a pregnancy study. The chain employs TRBV4-2 and TRBJ1-2; 9 nucleotides agree with TRBD1. This CDR3 reads CASSQGDREHGYTF. In DNA form, the CDR3 reads TGTGCCAGCAGCCAAGGGGACAGGGAACATGGCTACACCTTC.